Listed below are T cell receptor beta chains from one sample, sequenced in a study of beta chain features in type 1 diabetes. This table comes from immunoSEQ multiplex PCR, and its TCRdb copy is limited to in-frame clones, with some not included. This table holds under 550,000 clones, approximately 10% found once. Sequenced sample: naive CD4+ T cells from blood. The receptors shown here come from a woman between 18 and 30 years old in good health. Each CDR3 is given with its conserved first and last residue. The order of the fields is J gene, V gene, clone size, D gene, CDR3 protein, CDR3 DNA. The D gene is left open where the match is weak. Clone size is stated in some rows and not others, as once, few, many or a class when expanded.

j_gene: TRBJ1-1
v_gene: TRBV30
abundance: few
d_gene: NA
CDR3aa: CAWRLWMNTEAFF
CDR3nt: TGTGCCTGGAGACTCTGGATGAACACTGAAGCTTTCTTT

j_gene: TRBJ1-6
v_gene: TRBV29-1
abundance: NA
d_gene: NA
CDR3aa: CSVWQGRHLSF
CDR3nt: TGCAGCGTTTGGCAGGGCCGCCATCTCTCCTTT

j_gene: TRBJ1-2
v_gene: TRBV27
abundance: few
d_gene: TRBD1
CDR3aa: CASSPPGQGAPGYTF
CDR3nt: TGTGCCAGCAGCCCCCCCGGGCAGGGGGCGCCCGGCTACACCTTC

j_gene: TRBJ1-2
v_gene: TRBV19
abundance: NA
d_gene: NA
CDR3aa: CASSIDQTVYGYTF
CDR3nt: TGTGCCAGTAGTATAGATCAGACAGTATATGGCTACACCTTC

j_gene: TRBJ1-2
v_gene: TRBV7-9
abundance: few
d_gene: NA
CDR3aa: CASSVAPGVNYGYTF
CDR3nt: TGTGCCAGCAGCGTGGCTCCTGGGGTTAACTATGGCTACACCTTC

j_gene: TRBJ2-5
v_gene: TRBV9
abundance: few
d_gene: NA
CDR3aa: CASSVLGGGETQYF
CDR3nt: TGTGCCAGCAGCGTATTAGGGGGAGGAGAGACCCAGTACTTC

j_gene: TRBJ2-7
v_gene: TRBV7-9
abundance: NA
d_gene: TRBD2
CDR3aa: CASSLSSGTREQYF
CDR3nt: TGTGCCAGCAGCTTGTCTAGCGGGACTCGAGAGCAGTACTTC

j_gene: TRBJ2-4
v_gene: TRBV7-9
abundance: NA
d_gene: NA
CDR3aa: CASSPTRGGASDIQYF
CDR3nt: TGTGCCAGCAGCCCCACCAGGGGGGGGGCCAGCGACATTCAGTACTTC

j_gene: TRBJ1-1
v_gene: TRBV19
abundance: NA
d_gene: NA
CDR3aa: CASTYSRNTEAFF
CDR3nt: TGTGCCAGTACCTATAGCAGGAACACTGAAGCTTTCTTT

j_gene: TRBJ2-3
v_gene: TRBV5-1
abundance: few
d_gene: NA
CDR3aa: CASSLGLADLTDTQYF
CDR3nt: TGCGCCAGCAGCTTGGGCTTAGCCGACCTCACAGATACGCAGTATTTT